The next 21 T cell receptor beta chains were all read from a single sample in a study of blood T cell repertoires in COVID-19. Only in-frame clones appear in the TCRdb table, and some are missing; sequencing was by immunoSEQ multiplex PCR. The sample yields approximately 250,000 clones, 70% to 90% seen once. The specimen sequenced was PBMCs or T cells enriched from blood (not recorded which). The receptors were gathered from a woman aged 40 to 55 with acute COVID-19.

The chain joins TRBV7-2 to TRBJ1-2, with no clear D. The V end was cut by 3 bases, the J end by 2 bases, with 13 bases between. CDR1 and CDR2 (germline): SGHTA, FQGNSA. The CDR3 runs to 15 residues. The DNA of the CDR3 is TGTGCCAGCAGCTTGGCCCTAGACGGGAACTATGGCTACACCTTC. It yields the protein CASSLALDGNYGYTF. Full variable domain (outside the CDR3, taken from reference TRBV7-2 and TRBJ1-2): GAGVSQSPSNKVTEKGKDVELRCDPISGHTALYWYRQSLGQGLEFLIYFQGNSAPDKSGLPSDRFSAERTGGSVSTLTIQRTQQEDSAVYLCASSLALDGNYGYTFGSGTRLTVV.

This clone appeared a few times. The CDR3 DNA sequence: TGTGCCAGCAGTGGTGGTGGGGCTCCCCAAGAGACCCAGTACTTC. This sequence encodes CASSGGGAPQETQYF. The genes are TRBV6-4 and TRBJ2-5; possibly TRBD1 for D (5 bases). Germline V gene sequence: CDR1 MRHNA, CDR2 SNTAGT. V was cut by 4 bases and J by 1 base, with 13 bases left in between. CDR3 size: 15 residues.

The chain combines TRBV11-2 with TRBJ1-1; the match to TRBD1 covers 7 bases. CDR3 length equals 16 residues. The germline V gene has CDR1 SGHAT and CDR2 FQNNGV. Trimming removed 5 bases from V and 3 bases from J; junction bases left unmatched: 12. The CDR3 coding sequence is TGTGCCAGCAGCACTTTGACAGGGAGAAGAGACACTGAAGCTTTCTTT. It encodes CASSTLTGRRDTEAFF.

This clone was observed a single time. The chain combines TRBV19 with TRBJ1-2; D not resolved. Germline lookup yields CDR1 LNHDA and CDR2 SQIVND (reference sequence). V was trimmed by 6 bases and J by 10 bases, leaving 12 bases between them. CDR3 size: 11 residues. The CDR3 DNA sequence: TGTGCCAGTAGCTGGGGTCGGGACTACACCTTC. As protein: CASSWGRDYTF.

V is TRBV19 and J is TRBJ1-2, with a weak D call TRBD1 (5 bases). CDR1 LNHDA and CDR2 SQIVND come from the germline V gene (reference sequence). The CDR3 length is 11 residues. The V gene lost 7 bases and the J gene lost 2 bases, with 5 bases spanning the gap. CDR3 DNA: TGTGCCAGTACAGGGAACTATGGCTACACCTTC. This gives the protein CASTGNYGYTF. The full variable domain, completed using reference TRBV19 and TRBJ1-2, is DGGITQSPKYLFRKEGQNVTLSCEQNLNHDAMYWYRQDPGQGLRLIYYSQIVNDFQKGDIAEGYSVSREKKESFPLTVTSAQKNPTAFYLCASTGNYGYTFGSGTRLTVV.

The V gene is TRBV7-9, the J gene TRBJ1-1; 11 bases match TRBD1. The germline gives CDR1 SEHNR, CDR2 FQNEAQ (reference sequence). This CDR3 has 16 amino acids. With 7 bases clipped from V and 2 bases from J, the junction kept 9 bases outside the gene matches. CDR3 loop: CASIGRTGGGNTEAFF. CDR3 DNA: TGTGCCAGCATCGGAAGGACAGGGGGCGGTAACACTGAAGCTTTCTTT.

The CDR3 sequence is CAWSAGRNSPLHF. In nucleotides, the CDR3 is TGTGCCTGGAGTGCAGGTCGTAATTCACCCCTCCACTTT. The chain employs TRBV30 and TRBJ1-6; no reliable D call. Germline V gene sequence: CDR1 GTSNPN, CDR2 SVGIG (reference sequence). The V end was cut by 1 base, the J end by 6 bases, with 7 bases between. CDR3 length: 13 residues.

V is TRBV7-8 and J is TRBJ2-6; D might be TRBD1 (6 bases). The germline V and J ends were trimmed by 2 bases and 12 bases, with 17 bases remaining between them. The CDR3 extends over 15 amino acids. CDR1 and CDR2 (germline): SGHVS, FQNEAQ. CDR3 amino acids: CASSLKVLQGVVLTF. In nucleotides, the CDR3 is TGTGCCAGCAGCTTAAAAGTTCTACAGGGAGTCGTCCTGACTTTC.

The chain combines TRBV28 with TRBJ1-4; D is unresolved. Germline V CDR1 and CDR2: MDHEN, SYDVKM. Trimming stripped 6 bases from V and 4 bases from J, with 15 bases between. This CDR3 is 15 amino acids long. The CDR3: CASSPPGGINEKLFF. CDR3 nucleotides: TGTGCCAGCAGCCCCCCGGGAGGAATTAATGAAAAACTGTTTTTT.

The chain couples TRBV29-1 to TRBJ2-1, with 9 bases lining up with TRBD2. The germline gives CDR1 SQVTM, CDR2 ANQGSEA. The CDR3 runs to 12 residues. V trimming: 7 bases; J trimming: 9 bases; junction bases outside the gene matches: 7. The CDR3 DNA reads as TGCAGCGGGTTAGCGGGAGTTGGTGAGCAGTTCTTC. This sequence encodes CSGLAGVGEQFF.

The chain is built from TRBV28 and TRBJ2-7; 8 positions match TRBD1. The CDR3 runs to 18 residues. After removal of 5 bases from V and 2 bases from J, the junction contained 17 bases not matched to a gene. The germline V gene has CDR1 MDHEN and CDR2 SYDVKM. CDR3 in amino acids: CASSPLRDRYDSPYEQYV. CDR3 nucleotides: TGTGCCAGCAGTCCCCTCCGGGACAGGTACGATTCTCCCTACGAGCAGTACGTC.

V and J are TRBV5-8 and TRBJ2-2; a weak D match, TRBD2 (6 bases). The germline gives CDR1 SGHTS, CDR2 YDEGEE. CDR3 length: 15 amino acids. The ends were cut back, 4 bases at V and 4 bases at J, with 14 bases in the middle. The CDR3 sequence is CASSHRLVRTGELFF. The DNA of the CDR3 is TGTGCCAGCAGCCACCGACTAGTACGCACCGGGGAGCTGTTTTTT.

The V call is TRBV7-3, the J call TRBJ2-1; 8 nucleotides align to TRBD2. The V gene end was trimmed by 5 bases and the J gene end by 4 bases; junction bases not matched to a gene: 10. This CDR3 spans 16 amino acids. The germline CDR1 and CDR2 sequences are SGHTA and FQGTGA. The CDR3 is CASSTRGAGGYNEQFF. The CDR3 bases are TGTGCCAGCAGCACCCGGGGGGCGGGAGGTTACAATGAGCAGTTCTTC. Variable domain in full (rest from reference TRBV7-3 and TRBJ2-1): GAGVSQTPSNKVTEKGKYVELRCDPISGHTALYWYRQSLGQGPEFLIYFQGTGAADDSGLPNDRFFAVRPEGSVSTLKIQRTERGDSAVYLCASSTRGAGGYNEQFFGPGTRLTVL.

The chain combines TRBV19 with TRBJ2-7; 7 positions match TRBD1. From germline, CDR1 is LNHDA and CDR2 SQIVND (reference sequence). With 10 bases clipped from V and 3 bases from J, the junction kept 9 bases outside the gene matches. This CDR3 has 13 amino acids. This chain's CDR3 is CATSNRGIYEQYF. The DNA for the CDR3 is TGTGCCACCTCTAACAGGGGTATCTACGAGCAGTACTTC.

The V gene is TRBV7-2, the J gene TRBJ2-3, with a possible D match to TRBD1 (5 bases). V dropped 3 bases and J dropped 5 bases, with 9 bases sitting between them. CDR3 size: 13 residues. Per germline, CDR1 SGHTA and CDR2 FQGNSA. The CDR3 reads CASSFGAQDTQYF. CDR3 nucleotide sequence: TGTGCCAGCAGCTTTGGGGCTCAAGATACGCAGTATTTT. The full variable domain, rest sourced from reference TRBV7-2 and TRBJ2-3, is GAGVSQSPSNKVTEKGKDVELRCDPISGHTALYWYRQSLGQGLEFLIYFQGNSAPDKSGLPSDRFSAERTGGSVSTLTIQRTQQEDSAVYLCASSFGAQDTQYFGPGTRLTVL.

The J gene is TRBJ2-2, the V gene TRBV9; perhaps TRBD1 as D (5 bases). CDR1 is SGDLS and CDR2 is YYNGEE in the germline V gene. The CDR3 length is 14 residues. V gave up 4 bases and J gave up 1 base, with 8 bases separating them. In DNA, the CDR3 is TGTGCCAGCAGCCAACAGGTGAACACCGGGGAGCTGTTTTTT. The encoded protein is CASSQQVNTGELFF.

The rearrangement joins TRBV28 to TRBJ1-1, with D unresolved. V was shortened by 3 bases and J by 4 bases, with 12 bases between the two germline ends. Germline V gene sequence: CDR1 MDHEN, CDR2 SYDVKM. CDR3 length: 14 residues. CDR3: CASSFIAVGTEAFF. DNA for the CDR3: TGTGCCAGCAGTTTTATTGCAGTTGGCACTGAAGCTTTCTTT.

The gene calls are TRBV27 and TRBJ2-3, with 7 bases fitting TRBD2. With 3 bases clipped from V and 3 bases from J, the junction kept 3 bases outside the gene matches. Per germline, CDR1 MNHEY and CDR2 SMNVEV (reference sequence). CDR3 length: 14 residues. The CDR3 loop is CASSFLLATDTQYF. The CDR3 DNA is TGTGCCAGCAGTTTCCTACTAGCGACAGATACGCAGTATTTT.

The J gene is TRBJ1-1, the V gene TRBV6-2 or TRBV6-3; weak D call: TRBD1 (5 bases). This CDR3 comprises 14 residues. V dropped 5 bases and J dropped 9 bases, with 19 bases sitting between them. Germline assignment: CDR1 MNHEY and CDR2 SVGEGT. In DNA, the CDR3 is TGTGCCAGCAGTCCCGCGAGCCAGGGTATTCAAGCTTTCTTT. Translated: CASSPASQGIQAFF.

The CDR3 region is CASSIGDSGNTIYF. The DNA of the CDR3 is TGCGCCAGCAGCATCGGGGACTCTGGAAACACCATATATTTT. V is TRBV5-1 and J is TRBJ1-3; D ambiguous. In germline, CDR1 is SGHRS, CDR2 YFSETQ. The CDR3 has 14 residues. V lost 4 bases and J lost 0, with 8 bases in between.

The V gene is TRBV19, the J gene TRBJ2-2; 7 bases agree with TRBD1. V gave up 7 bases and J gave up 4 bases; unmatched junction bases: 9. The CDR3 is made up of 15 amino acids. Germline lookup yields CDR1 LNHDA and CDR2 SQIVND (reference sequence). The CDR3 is CASTKDRVSTGELFF. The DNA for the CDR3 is TGTGCCAGTACCAAAGACAGGGTTAGCACCGGGGAGCTGTTTTTT.